This TCR beta chain appears in the sequencing data of a study of T cells in Graves' hyperthyroidism and ophthalmopathy. Amplification of TCR beta CDR3 regions was performed using RNA transcripts as template. First-round RT-PCR with HTBI primers amplified the TCR CDR3 region. TCRdb re-called the multiplex PCR reads through MiXCR, storing one row per CDR3 protein. The sample lists hundreds of thousands of distinct CDR3 sequences, more than 15% seen once, with 17% in the top ten. Germline V gives CDR1 SGHAT, CDR2 FQDESV (reference sequence). This CDR3 comprises 16 residues. Trimming took 4 bases from V and 5 from J; bases not matched to a gene: 6.

The sequence was collected from a woman younger than 35 with Graves' ophthalmopathy. The chain is built from TRBV11-1 and TRBJ2-2; the match to TRBD2 covers 11 bases. The specimen sequenced was blood. CDR3 in amino acids: CASSSVAGGKTGELFF. DNA of the CDR3: TGTGCCAGCAGCTCCGTAGCGGGAGGGAAAACCGGGGAGCTGTTTTTT. Based on the CDR3 plus reference TRBV11-1 and TRBJ2-2, the full variable domain is EAEVAQSPRYKITEKSQAVAFWCDPISGHATLYWYRQILGQGPELLVQFQDESVVDDSQLPKDRFSAERLKGVDSTLKIQPAELGDSAMYLCASSSVAGGKTGELFFGEGSRLTVL.